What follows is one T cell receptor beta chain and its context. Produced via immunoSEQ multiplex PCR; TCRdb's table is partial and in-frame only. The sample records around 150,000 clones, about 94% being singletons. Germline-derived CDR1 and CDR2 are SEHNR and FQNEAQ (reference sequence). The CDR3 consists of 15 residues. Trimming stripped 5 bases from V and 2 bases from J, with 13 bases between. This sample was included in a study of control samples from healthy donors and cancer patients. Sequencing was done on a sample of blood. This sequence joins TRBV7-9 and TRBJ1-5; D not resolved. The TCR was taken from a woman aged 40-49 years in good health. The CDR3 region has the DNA TGTGCCAGCAGCCTGGACTCTAGCCGCAATCAGCCCCAGCATTTT. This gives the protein CASSLDSSRNQPQHF.